This T cell receptor beta chain is from a study of blood T cell repertoires in COVID-19. Study at large: COVID-19 samples, acute and convalescent, were from the United States, Italy and Spain.

The repertoire was sequenced with immunoSEQ multiplex PCR; TCRdb's copy has only in-frame clones and lacks some. The table has just under 150,000 clones, over 70% seen once. The CDR3 is made up of 11 amino acids. Germline V gene sequence: CDR1 SGHAT, CDR2 FQNNGV. The ends lost 6 bases at V and 13 bases at J; junction bases unmatched: 6. Material: peripheral blood. The chain uses TRBV11-2 and TRBJ1-2; 9 bases fit TRBD1. This receptor was identified in a man aged 50 to 59 who had recovered from COVID-19. For the CDR3, the DNA is TGTGCCAGCAGTCTTACAGGGGGCCTCACCTTC. Amino acid sequence: CASSLTGGLTF.